The clone carrying this T cell receptor beta chain was seen a single time. The data belong to a study of T cells in Graves' hyperthyroidism and ophthalmopathy. Regions amplified from RNA transcripts were the TCR beta CDR3 regions. The TCR CDR3 first-round RT-PCR relied on the HTBI primer set. TCRdb recomputed calls from the multiplex PCR reads with MiXCR, one row per CDR3 protein. The profile covers under 450,000 distinct CDR3 sequences, with about 15% appearing a single time and roughly 14% taken by the ten largest. Trimming took 3 bases from V and 6 from J; bases not matched to a gene: 12. CDR1 and CDR2 (germline): MDHEN, SYDVKM. The CDR3 is made up of 16 amino acids. Cells are PBMCs isolated from approximately 9.2 ml of fresh blood.

The sequence was collected from a woman younger than 30 with Graves' hyperthyroidism. The genes are TRBV28 and TRBJ2-7; the match to TRBD1 covers 9 bases. The sequenced sample was blood. The CDR3 loop reads CASSLGTGTGLFEQYF. The CDR3, as DNA: TGTGCCAGCAGTTTGGGGACCGGGACAGGGTTGTTCGAGCAGTACTTC.